This T cell receptor (beta chain) was identified in a study of vaccination effects on CD4 cells after COVID-19 (dated by TCRdb to about 2022). For the wider study: To identify antigen-specific CD4+ T cell clonotypes by their expansion, the ViraFEST assay first stimulated PBMC with viral peptide pools and then applied TCR sequencing. In both COVID-19 convalescent patients and infection-naive vaccine recipients, the study compared SARS-CoV-2 spike-specific CD4+ TCR repertoires from before mRNA vaccination with those from after it. Across the study, the median time from the second dose to post-vaccine sampling was 72 days (range 14 to 241). Cultures from other donors in the study were sequenced using the Oncomine TCR Beta short-read assay on an Illumina iSeq 100. About 2 million PBMC per well were cultured in IMDM with 5% human AB serum, 8 to 10 IU/ml IL-2 and gentamicin, plus 10 ug/ml peptides. The full study included approximately nine COVID-19 convalescent patients and a few SARS-CoV-2-naive healthy vaccine recipients. Broad study findings and their caveats: Both infection-induced and vaccine-induced clones contracted markedly at late post-vaccination timepoints, which is consistent with waning T cell responses. Limitations of the study were the small number of convalescent patients and the absence of early post-infection timepoints. Among healthy vaccine recipients, nearly all vaccine-induced clones were SARS-CoV-2 mono-reactive, and just 1 of 255 was cross-reactive with common cold coronaviruses.

After more than 9 days of culture, CD4+ T cells were isolated with the EasySep CD4+ T cell isolation kit. Participants received two doses of either the BNT162b2 or the mRNA-1273 mRNA SARS-CoV-2 vaccine. None of the healthy vaccine recipients had a prior SARS-CoV-2 infection, which was confirmed by nucleocapsid antibody tests that came back negative both before and after vaccination. On days 3 and 7, half of the culture medium was replaced with fresh IL-2-containing medium. Unless otherwise noted, each peptide stimulation condition was cultured in triplicate wells. Using Ficoll-Paque Plus gradient centrifugation, PBMC were separated from whole blood and then either used fresh or cryopreserved at -140C. The QIAamp micro DNA kit was used to extract genomic DNA from the cultured CD4+ T cells. To prepare the library, the immunoSEQ multiplex PCR assay was applied. DNA from the cultured, isolated CD4+ T cells was subjected to TCR beta CDR3 sequencing. Under the source paper's analysis protocol: Non-productive TCR sequences were removed and reads were trimmed to the CDR3 region, keeping CDR3s of at least 7 amino acids. Antigen-specific clonotypes were identified using the MANAFEST web app by comparison of expansion in peptide wells against reference cultures. Positive clones required FDR<0.05 expansion versus reference and all other wells, odds ratio above 5, and frequency above 0.1% in two replicate wells. Cross-reactive clonotypes were defined as significantly expanded in SARS-CoV-2 spike wells and in at least one common cold coronavirus spike condition. Using the stringdist R package, CDR3 similarity was measured by Levenshtein distance, and unrooted trees were constructed with ape in R 3.6.1. The table was pulled from immuneACCESS by TCRdb, which kept in-frame rearrangements only. Such tables lose some clones; where checked, under half of the loss comes from unresolved V genes, and the rest has no known cause. V and J calls and clone size are as listed in that table; D and trimming were resolved from the DNA. The sample contains fewer than 85,000 clones, around 69% of them found a single time. Jointly, the top ten make up around 2.4% of the sample.

From the cysteine through the phenylalanine, the CDR3 covers 14 amino acids. CDR3 DNA only is kept here, 42 bases in frame from base 1. V is cut by 3 bases and J by 4 bases, and the space between the germline ends is 11 bases. For CDR1 and CDR2, the germline V gene lists MGHRA and YSYEKL. The table lists this clone with a few counts. Its antigen is unknown. No quality values exist for individual bases; no much larger clone is one base distant. Sample: CD4+ T cells from PBMCs cultured without peptide, taken after COVID-19 vaccination. The sequence was collected from a human donor who received a COVID-19 vaccine. This receptor chain uses TRBV4-1 and TRBJ2-3; the D gene is perhaps TRBD1 or TRBD2, each of them matching over 7 bases. The CDR3 region: CASSQGGGADTQYF. The sequenced DNA: TGCGCCAGCAGCCAGGGAGGGGGCGCAGATACGCAGTATTTT.